Described below is a single T cell receptor (beta chain) sequence and its context. Its matching antigen is unknown. The data derive from a study of T cell responses to AZD1222 COVID-19 vaccine. Germline lookup yields CDR1 SGHDT and CDR2 YYEEEE. CDR3 length equals 13 residues. V lost 3 bases to trimming and J lost 4 bases, with 10 bases between them. Whether given at about 4 or about 12 weeks, second doses were pooled. Whole-study results and caveats: Repertoires were sampled only after the peak T cell response. Researchers report vaccine-associated CD4 TCRs spanning spike, with dominance at 160-218 and 743-854.

The table came from immunoSEQ multiplex PCR; TCRdb's copy has only in-frame clones and leaves some out. The data contain under 150,000 clones, 84% of them singletons. This TCR was recovered from an adult who received the AZD1222 COVID-19 vaccine. Sample: peripheral blood, taken 28 days after the second AZD1222 dose. The chain couples TRBV5-6 to TRBJ1-2; D is unclear. The DNA of the CDR3 is TGTGCCAGCAGCTCTCAGAACGCCTATGGCTACACCTTC. This gives the protein CASSSQNAYGYTF.